This T cell receptor (beta chain) was recorded in a study of cytomegalovirus exposure and HLA in healthy donors. Study-wide results and caveats: TCR beta chains numbering about 160 were designated cytomegalovirus-associated.

TCRdb's copy holds only in-frame clones and misses some; the assay was immunoSEQ multiplex PCR. The table has approximately 150,000 clones, approximately 90% seen once. The donors were members of the roughly 130-subject validation cohort (separate from the approximately 670-subject first cohort). Worth noting for this clone: Its antigen is unknown.

The clonotype comes from a young woman in good health and CMV-seronegative. Sequenced input: PBMCs.

Here the CDR3 reads CASSQERGLTGIGNTIYF. Here the CDR3 DNA reads TGTGCCAGCAGCCAAGAAAGAGGCTTAACAGGGATAGGAAACACCATATATTTT. The rearrangement uses TRBV14 and TRBJ1-3; D is perhaps TRBD1 (6 bases). This CDR3 has 18 residues. V lost 0 bases and J lost 4, with 19 bases in between. Germline-derived CDR1 and CDR2 are SGHDN and FVKESK.